These T cell receptor beta chains were read from a single sample in a study of T cells in tumors after PD-1 blockade. Produced via immunoSEQ multiplex PCR; TCRdb's table is partial and in-frame only. Of more than 40,000 clones listed, over 70% are singletons. The sequences come from PBMCs, collected before anti-PD-1 treatment. Source of these receptors: a human donor with basal cell carcinoma. Both conserved end residues are part of each CDR3. The D gene is left open where the match is weak. Clone size is not always given. Where it is, it says once, few, many or a class for expanded clones.

clone size: NA
J gene: TRBJ2-2
V gene: TRBV5-1
D gene: NA
CDR3 DNA: TGCGCCAGCAGCTTGGTTATGAACACCGGGGAGCTGTTTTTT
CDR3 protein: CASSLVMNTGELFF

clone size: NA
J gene: TRBJ1-1
V gene: TRBV5-1
D gene: TRBD1
CDR3 DNA: TGCGCCAGCAGCGTTGGGGGACTAGGACAGGGAGCTTTCTTT
CDR3 protein: CASSVGGLGQGAFF

clone size: NA
J gene: TRBJ1-1
V gene: TRBV7-2
D gene: TRBD1
CDR3 DNA: TGTGCCAGCAGCCCCAGGGGGACGAACACTGAAGCTTTCTTT
CDR3 protein: CASSPRGTNTEAFF

clone size: NA
J gene: TRBJ1-6
V gene: TRBV5-1
D gene: TRBD1
CDR3 DNA: TGCGCCAGCAGTTGGGCCGGACAGGGTGAAGGGAGTAATTCACCCCTCCACTTT
CDR3 protein: CASSWAGQGEGSNSPLHF

clone size: NA
J gene: TRBJ1-4
V gene: TRBV2
D gene: NA
CDR3 DNA: TGTGCCAGCTGTAGACAGATTGAAAAACTGTTTTTT
CDR3 protein: CASCRQIEKLFF

clone size: NA
J gene: TRBJ1-3
V gene: TRBV4-2
D gene: NA
CDR3 DNA: TGTGCCAGCAGCCAAGAAGGAGGAGCTGGAAACACCATATATTTT
CDR3 protein: CASSQEGGAGNTIYF

clone size: once
J gene: TRBJ2-7
V gene: TRBV4-1
D gene: TRBD1
CDR3 DNA: TGCGCCAGCAGCCAAGAATTGTCCAGGGGACAGGACGAGCAGTACTTC
CDR3 protein: CASSQELSRGQDEQYF

clone size: NA
J gene: TRBJ1-1
V gene: TRBV2
D gene: NA
CDR3 DNA: TGTGCCAGCAGTCAGCAAGCAGGGAACACTGAAGCTTTCTTT
CDR3 protein: CASSQQAGNTEAFF

clone size: NA
J gene: TRBJ2-2
V gene: TRBV7-9
D gene: NA
CDR3 DNA: TGTGCCAGCAGCCCTACTAGCTCCCCGAACACCGGGGAGCTGTTTTTT
CDR3 protein: CASSPTSSPNTGELFF

clone size: NA
J gene: TRBJ2-1
V gene: TRBV15
D gene: NA
CDR3 DNA: TGTGCCACCAGCCCGACGCAAAGAGAAGCTTACAATGAGCAGTTCTTC
CDR3 protein: CATSPTQREAYNEQFF

clone size: NA
J gene: TRBJ1-5
V gene: TRBV6-5
D gene: NA
CDR3 DNA: TGTGCCAGCAGCACCGTTACAGGGAATCAGCCCCAGCATTTT
CDR3 protein: CASSTVTGNQPQHF

clone size: NA
J gene: TRBJ2-2
V gene: TRBV11-3
D gene: TRBD1
CDR3 DNA: TGTGCCAGCAGCTTTCCAGGGGGCACCGGGGAGCTGTTTTTT
CDR3 protein: CASSFPGGTGELFF

clone size: NA
J gene: TRBJ2-2
V gene: TRBV5-1
D gene: TRBD2
CDR3 DNA: TGCGCCAGCAGCTTGCGCGGGGGTGAGAACACCGGGGAGCTGTTTTTT
CDR3 protein: CASSLRGGENTGELFF

clone size: few
J gene: TRBJ2-7
V gene: TRBV13
D gene: TRBD2
CDR3 DNA: TGTGCCAGCAGCCGACTCGGGACTAGCGGTAGCTCCTACGAGCAGTACTTC
CDR3 protein: CASSRLGTSGSSYEQYF

clone size: NA
J gene: TRBJ1-1
V gene: TRBV28
D gene: NA
CDR3 DNA: TGTGCCAGCAAGTTTCAGAACACTGAAGCTTTCTTT
CDR3 protein: CASKFQNTEAFF

clone size: NA
J gene: TRBJ2-5
V gene: TRBV6-1
D gene: TRBD2
CDR3 DNA: TGTGCCAGCAGTGACATAGCGGGGGGGCAAGAGACCCAGTACTTC
CDR3 protein: CASSDIAGGQETQYF

clone size: NA
J gene: TRBJ1-1
V gene: TRBV19
D gene: NA
CDR3 DNA: TGTGCCAGTAGTCCTCCGCACGGTCATGGCACTGAAGCTTTCTTT
CDR3 protein: CASSPPHGHGTEAFF

clone size: NA
J gene: TRBJ2-7
V gene: TRBV5-4
D gene: TRBD1
CDR3 DNA: TGTGCCAGCAGCTTGGAGGGGGCGGCTTACGAGCAGTACTTC
CDR3 protein: CASSLEGAAYEQYF

clone size: NA
J gene: TRBJ2-7
V gene: TRBV28
D gene: TRBD1
CDR3 DNA: TGTGCCAGCAGTATTAGGACAGGGGGGGCCGAGCAGTACTTC
CDR3 protein: CASSIRTGGAEQYF

clone size: few
J gene: TRBJ2-7
V gene: TRBV29-1
D gene: TRBD2
CDR3 DNA: TGCAGCGTTGAGCTAGCGGGGGGCCTAATTGGGGAGCAGTACTTC
CDR3 protein: CSVELAGGLIGEQYF